This T cell receptor beta chain was documented in a study of post-analysis software for immune sequencing data (dated by TCRdb to the mid-2010s). As for the study more broadly: Recorded disease courses included relapsing-remitting, secondary progressive and progressive-relapsing multiple sclerosis, with some patients lacking subtype annotation. The multiple sclerosis patient repertoires were compared with about a dozen previously published healthy control repertoires from donors aged 6 to 25 years. A subset of samples was prepared in parallel using single-end sample barcoding, then pooled and co-amplified after Illumina adapter ligation.

The library came from PCR. This sample was sequenced with an Illumina HiSeq 2500. To reduce PCR and sequencing biases, unique molecular identifiers were incorporated into the TCR beta cDNA libraries. About 500,000 cDNA molecules were obtained for every 1 to 10 million input T cells, so each molecule roughly corresponded to one T cell. The patient libraries were prepared and sequenced with the same protocol used for the earlier healthy control dataset. Samples belonging to the same batch were prepared together, multiplexed and sequenced on a shared HiSeq lane. Per the source publication's procedure: Raw barcoded reads were processed with MIGEC, and single-read molecular identifier groups were discarded before consensus assembly and CDR3 extraction. VDJtools was used for post-analysis of the clonotype tables, with diversity normalized by down-sampling every dataset to the smallest sample size. To correct batch-related cross-sample contamination, repertoire overlap clustering matched CDR3 amino acid sequences but not nucleotide sequences. TCRdb reanalyzed the raw reads on its own, using fastp at Q25 for trimming and MiXCR for clone calling, and kept in-frame beta chains. Each record represents a unique CDR3 protein, reported with the most common genes and DNA among its rows. The authors' filters were not applied to this entry. The sample data list hundreds of thousands of distinct CDR3 sequences, and 40% to 50% of these were observed just once. Together, the top ten hold under 2% of the sample.

The full study reports these points: Normalized Chao1 diversity was significantly lower in multiple sclerosis patients than controls, suggesting substantial peripheral T-cell clonal expansion. The control group was slightly older than the multiple sclerosis patient group. Direct clustering with F measure showed strong co-clustering of samples prepared in the same batch, prompting a batch-effect correction. Significantly higher frequencies in patients than in controls were found for roughly 5 TRBV segments, including TRBV5-6, TRBV5-1 and TRBV20-1.

With regard to this clonotype: What this receptor recognizes is not known. No per-base quality is available; no much larger clone lies one base away.

TCR beta repertoires were profiled from peripheral blood of about a dozen young patients with multiple sclerosis to demonstrate the VDJtools post-analysis software. The patients with multiple sclerosis were children and adolescents between roughly 6 and 15 years of age. As encoded in the germline V gene, CDR1 is SGHTA while CDR2 is FQGTGA. Spanning cysteine to phenylalanine, the CDR3 consists of 13 amino acids. Of all the DNA, just the CDR3 is kept, 39 bases in frame from base 1. V is cut by 4 bases and J by 3 bases, and the space between the germline ends is 9 bases. The TCR comes from a girl under 18 with multiple sclerosis. The sequence is built from TRBV7-3 and TRBJ2-5, with the D gene not confidently named. Specimen: blood. This receptor carries the CDR3 CASSSGPKETQYF. The DNA reads TGTGCCAGCAGCTCTGGACCGAAAGAGACCCAGTACTTC.